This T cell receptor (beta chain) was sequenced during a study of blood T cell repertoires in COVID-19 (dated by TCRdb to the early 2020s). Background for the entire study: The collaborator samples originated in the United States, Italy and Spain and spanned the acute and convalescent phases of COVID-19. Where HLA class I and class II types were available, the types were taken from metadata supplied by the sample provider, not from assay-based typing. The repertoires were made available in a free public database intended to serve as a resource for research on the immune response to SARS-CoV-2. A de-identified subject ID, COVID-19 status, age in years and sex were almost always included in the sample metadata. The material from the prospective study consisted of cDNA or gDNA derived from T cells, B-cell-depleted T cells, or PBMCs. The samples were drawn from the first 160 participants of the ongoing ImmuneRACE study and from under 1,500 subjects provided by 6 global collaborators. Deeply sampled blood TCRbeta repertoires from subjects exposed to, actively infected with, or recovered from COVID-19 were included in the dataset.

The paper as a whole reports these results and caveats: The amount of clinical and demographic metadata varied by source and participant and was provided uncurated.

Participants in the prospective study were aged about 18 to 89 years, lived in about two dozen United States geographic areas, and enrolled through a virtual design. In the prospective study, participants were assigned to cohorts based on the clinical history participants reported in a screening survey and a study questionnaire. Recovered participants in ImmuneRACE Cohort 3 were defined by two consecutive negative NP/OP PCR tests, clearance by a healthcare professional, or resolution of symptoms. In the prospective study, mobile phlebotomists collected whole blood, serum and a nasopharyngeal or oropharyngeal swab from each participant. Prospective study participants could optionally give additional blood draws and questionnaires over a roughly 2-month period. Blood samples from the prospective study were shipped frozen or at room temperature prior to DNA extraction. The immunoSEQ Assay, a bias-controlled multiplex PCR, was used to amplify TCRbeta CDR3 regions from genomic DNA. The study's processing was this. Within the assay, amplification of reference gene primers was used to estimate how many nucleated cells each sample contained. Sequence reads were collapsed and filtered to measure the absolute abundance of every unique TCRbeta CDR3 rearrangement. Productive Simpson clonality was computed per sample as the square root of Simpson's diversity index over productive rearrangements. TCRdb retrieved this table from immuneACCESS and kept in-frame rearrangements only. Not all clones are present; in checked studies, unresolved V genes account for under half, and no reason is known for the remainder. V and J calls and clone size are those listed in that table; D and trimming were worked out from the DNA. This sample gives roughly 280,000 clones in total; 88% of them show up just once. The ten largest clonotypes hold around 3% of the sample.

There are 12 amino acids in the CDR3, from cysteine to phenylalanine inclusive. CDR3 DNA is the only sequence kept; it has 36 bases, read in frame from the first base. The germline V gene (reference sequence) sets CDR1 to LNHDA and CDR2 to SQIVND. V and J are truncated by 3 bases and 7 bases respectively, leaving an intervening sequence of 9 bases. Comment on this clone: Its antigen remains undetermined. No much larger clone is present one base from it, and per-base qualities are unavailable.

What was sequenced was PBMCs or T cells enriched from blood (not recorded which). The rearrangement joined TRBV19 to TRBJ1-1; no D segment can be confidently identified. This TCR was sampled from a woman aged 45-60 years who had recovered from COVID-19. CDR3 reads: CASSMSQFEAFF. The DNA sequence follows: TGTGCCAGTAGTATGAGCCAATTTGAAGCTTTCTTT.